A selection of T cell receptor beta chains follows, all from one sample in a study of early T cells in non-severe SARS-CoV-2 infection. MiXCR, applied by TCRdb to the 5' RACE reads, yields one record per CDR3 protein. The sample has roughly 66,000 distinct CDR3 sequences; 8% to 9.5% are singletons. Input material: whole blood. The source is an adult who was a healthcare worker with PCR-confirmed SARS-CoV-2 infection or an uninfected control (not recorded which). Both conserved end residues are part of each CDR3. The order of the fields is clone size, V gene, CDR3 length, J gene, D gene, CDR3 DNA, CDR3 protein. D genes are given only for firm matches. Clone size, where shown, is once, few, many, or a class for clones that have expanded.

clone size: few
V gene: TRBV3-1
CDR3 length: 14
J gene: TRBJ2-1
D gene: TRBD1
CDR3 DNA: TGTGCCAGCATAGGACAGGGTGCTTACAATGAGCAGTTCTTC
CDR3 protein: CASIGQGAYNEQFF

clone size: .
V gene: TRBV11-3
CDR3 length: 13
J gene: TRBJ1-1
D gene: .
CDR3 DNA: TGTGCCAGCAGCTTAGAATCTGGAAGGGAAGCTTTCTTT
CDR3 protein: CASSLESGREAFF

clone size: .
V gene: TRBV29-1
CDR3 length: 14
J gene: TRBJ2-3
D gene: TRBD2
CDR3 DNA: TGCAGCGCTCTAGCGGGAGGACGAGGAGATACGCAGTATTTT
CDR3 protein: CSALAGGRGDTQYF

clone size: few
V gene: TRBV4-3
CDR3 length: 13
J gene: TRBJ1-2
D gene: .
CDR3 DNA: TGCGCCAGCAGCCAAACAGGGCTTCAGGGCTACACCTTC
CDR3 protein: CASSQTGLQGYTF

clone size: few
V gene: TRBV20-1
CDR3 length: 15
J gene: TRBJ2-5
D gene: TRBD2
CDR3 DNA: TGCAGTGCTAAAGGACTAGCGGGAGGCCAAGAGACCCAGTACTTC
CDR3 protein: CSAKGLAGGQETQYF

clone size: few
V gene: TRBV30
CDR3 length: 15
J gene: TRBJ2-3
D gene: .
CDR3 DNA: TGTGCCTGGAGTTCTGGGCAGGGTGGCACAGATACGCAGTATTTT
CDR3 protein: CAWSSGQGGTDTQYF

clone size: few
V gene: TRBV5-4
CDR3 length: 13
J gene: TRBJ1-1
D gene: .
CDR3 DNA: TGTGCCAGCAGCTTTGGTGGGGAGGCTGAAGCTTTCTTT
CDR3 protein: CASSFGGEAEAFF

clone size: few
V gene: TRBV7-2
CDR3 length: 17
J gene: TRBJ2-3
D gene: TRBD2
CDR3 DNA: TGTGCCAGCAGCCCACCAACCGGGACTAGCAGGGCAGATACGCAGTATTTT
CDR3 protein: CASSPPTGTSRADTQYF

clone size: many
V gene: TRBV20-1
CDR3 length: 14
J gene: TRBJ1-2
D gene: .
CDR3 DNA: TGCAGTGCTAGCGTCTCTGGGCGGGAGAGAGGCTACACCTTC
CDR3 protein: CSASVSGRERGYTF

clone size: many
V gene: TRBV20-1
CDR3 length: 15
J gene: TRBJ2-5
D gene: TRBD2
CDR3 DNA: TGCAGTGCTAGGCCCCTAGCGGGAGTTCTAGAGACCCAGTACTTC
CDR3 protein: CSARPLAGVLETQYF

clone size: many
V gene: TRBV5-1
CDR3 length: 12
J gene: TRBJ2-5
D gene: .
CDR3 DNA: TGCGCCAGCACGGACAGCCAAGAGACCCAGTACTTC
CDR3 protein: CASTDSQETQYF

clone size: few
V gene: TRBV5-1
CDR3 length: 15
J gene: TRBJ1-4
D gene: .
CDR3 DNA: TGCGCCAGCAGCTTGAAGGCAGCTTCTAATGAAAAACTGTTTTTT
CDR3 protein: CASSLKAASNEKLFF

clone size: .
V gene: TRBV5-1
CDR3 length: 13
J gene: TRBJ2-5
D gene: .
CDR3 DNA: TGCGCCAGCAGTCGTCGCGACCAAGAGACCCAGTACTTC
CDR3 protein: CASSRRDQETQYF

clone size: few
V gene: TRBV6-5
CDR3 length: 14
J gene: TRBJ1-1
D gene: .
CDR3 DNA: TGTGCCAGCAGTTACGGTCAGGGGAGCACTGAAGCTTTCTTT
CDR3 protein: CASSYGQGSTEAFF

clone size: many
V gene: TRBV20-1
CDR3 length: 13
J gene: TRBJ2-2
D gene: TRBD1
CDR3 DNA: TGCAGTGCTCGGACAGGGAACACCGGGGAGCTGTTTTTT
CDR3 protein: CSARTGNTGELFF

clone size: medium-sized
V gene: TRBV29-1
CDR3 length: 13
J gene: TRBJ1-2
D gene: .
CDR3 DNA: TGCAGCGTTGAAGAGACCGGGGGGAATGGCTACACCTTC
CDR3 protein: CSVEETGGNGYTF

clone size: many
V gene: TRBV3-1
CDR3 length: 12
J gene: TRBJ2-7
D gene: .
CDR3 DNA: TGTGCCAGCAGCCAGACCGCCCAAGAGCAGTACTTC
CDR3 protein: CASSQTAQEQYF

clone size: many
V gene: TRBV7-9
CDR3 length: 11
J gene: TRBJ2-4
D gene: .
CDR3 DNA: TGTGCCAGCAGCACCGAGAACATTCAGTACTTC
CDR3 protein: CASSTENIQYF

clone size: few
V gene: TRBV18
CDR3 length: 14
J gene: TRBJ2-3
D gene: TRBD1
CDR3 DNA: TGTGCCAGCTCACCATCCAGGGGGCCAAATACGCAGTATTTT
CDR3 protein: CASSPSRGPNTQYF

clone size: .
V gene: TRBV11-3
CDR3 length: 15
J gene: TRBJ2-1
D gene: TRBD2
CDR3 DNA: TGTGCCAGCAGCTTATCCCTAGCGGGCTACAATGAGCAGTTCTTC
CDR3 protein: CASSLSLAGYNEQFF

clone size: .
V gene: TRBV27
CDR3 length: 15
J gene: TRBJ1-4
D gene: .
CDR3 DNA: TGTGCCAGCAGCCGCACGGACTTAACTAATGAAAAACTGTTTTTT
CDR3 protein: CASSRTDLTNEKLFF

clone size: many
V gene: TRBV9
CDR3 length: 15
J gene: TRBJ2-1
D gene: TRBD2
CDR3 DNA: TGTGCCAGCAGCTCCCAAGCGGGAGGGTTAAATGAGCAGTTCTTC
CDR3 protein: CASSSQAGGLNEQFF

clone size: .
V gene: TRBV7-7
CDR3 length: 13
J gene: TRBJ1-6
D gene: .
CDR3 DNA: TGTGCCAGTAGCGCCGCATATAATTCACCCCTCCACTTT
CDR3 protein: CASSAAYNSPLHF

clone size: .
V gene: TRBV28
CDR3 length: 15
J gene: TRBJ2-7
D gene: TRBD1
CDR3 DNA: TGTGCCAGCAATTCACCGGGACAGGGGATTCACGAGCAGTACTTC
CDR3 protein: CASNSPGQGIHEQYF

clone size: many
V gene: TRBV9
CDR3 length: 17
J gene: TRBJ1-5
D gene: .
CDR3 DNA: TGTGCCAGCAGCGTATTACAGGGAGTGTTTTCGGGGCAGCCCCAGCATTTT
CDR3 protein: CASSVLQGVFSGQPQHF

clone size: many
V gene: TRBV11-2
CDR3 length: 12
J gene: TRBJ2-1
D gene: .
CDR3 DNA: TGTGCCAGCAGCTCCCGACGGCATGAGCAGTTCTTC
CDR3 protein: CASSSRRHEQFF

clone size: few
V gene: TRBV12-3/TRBV12-4
CDR3 length: 13
J gene: TRBJ1-5
D gene: .
CDR3 DNA: TGTGCCAGCAGTGGGGCGAGCAATCAGCCCCAGCATTTT
CDR3 protein: CASSGASNQPQHF

clone size: many
V gene: TRBV5-1
CDR3 length: 15
J gene: TRBJ2-3
D gene: TRBD1
CDR3 DNA: TGCGCCAGCAGCGGGGGACAGGGGGCCGGAGATACGCAGTATTTT
CDR3 protein: CASSGGQGAGDTQYF

clone size: .
V gene: TRBV14
CDR3 length: 14
J gene: TRBJ2-3
D gene: .
CDR3 DNA: TGTGCCAGCAGCCCGAACAGGGGCACAGATACGCAGTATTTT
CDR3 protein: CASSPNRGTDTQYF

clone size: .
V gene: TRBV5-1
CDR3 length: 14
J gene: TRBJ2-5
D gene: .
CDR3 DNA: TGCGCCAGCAGACGAAGGACAGAACAAGAGACCCAGTACTTC
CDR3 protein: CASRRRTEQETQYF

clone size: .
V gene: TRBV12-3/TRBV12-4
CDR3 length: 15
J gene: TRBJ2-5
D gene: .
CDR3 DNA: TGTGCCAGCAGTTTTGGAGGGGGGCCCCAAGAGACCCAGTACTTC
CDR3 protein: CASSFGGGPQETQYF

clone size: many
V gene: TRBV11-2
CDR3 length: 15
J gene: TRBJ2-1
D gene: TRBD2
CDR3 DNA: TGTGCCAGCAGCTCGGGACTAGCGGCCTACAATGAGCAGTTCTTC
CDR3 protein: CASSSGLAAYNEQFF

clone size: many
V gene: TRBV29-1
CDR3 length: 14
J gene: TRBJ2-2
D gene: .
CDR3 DNA: TGCAGCGTTTTGACAGGATGGAACACCGGGGAGCTGTTTTTT
CDR3 protein: CSVLTGWNTGELFF